The present TCR beta chain was sequenced within a study of T cells in Graves' hyperthyroidism and ophthalmopathy. Researchers amplified the TCR beta CDR3 regions from RNA transcripts. The TCR CDR3 was amplified in a first-round RT-PCR using the HTBI primer set. MiXCR, run by TCRdb on the multiplex PCR reads, gives a single entry per CDR3 protein. The sample has 410,000 or so distinct CDR3 sequences, under 15% seen once. The material sequenced was blood. The TCR comes from a man aged 18 to 29 with Graves' ophthalmopathy.

The CDR3 is CASSPRPPGAGTGELFF. CDR3 bases: TGTGCCAGCAGCCCCCGACCGCCGGGGGCCGGCACCGGGGAGCTGTTTTTT. The chain recombines TRBV7-2 with TRBJ2-2; possibly TRBD1 or TRBD2 for D (6 bases each). The CDR3 is made up of 17 amino acids. V dropped 5 bases and J dropped 4 bases, with 20 bases sitting between them. The germline V gene has CDR1 SGHTA and CDR2 FQGNSA.